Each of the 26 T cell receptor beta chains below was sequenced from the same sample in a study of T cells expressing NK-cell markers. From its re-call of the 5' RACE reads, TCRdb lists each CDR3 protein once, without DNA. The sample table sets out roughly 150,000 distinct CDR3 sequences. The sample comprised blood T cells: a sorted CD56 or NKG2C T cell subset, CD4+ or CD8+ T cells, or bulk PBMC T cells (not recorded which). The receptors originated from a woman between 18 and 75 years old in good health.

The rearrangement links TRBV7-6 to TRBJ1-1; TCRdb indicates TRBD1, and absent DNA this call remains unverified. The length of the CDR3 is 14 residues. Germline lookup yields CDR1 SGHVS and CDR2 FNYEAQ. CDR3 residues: CASSARGGGTEAFF.

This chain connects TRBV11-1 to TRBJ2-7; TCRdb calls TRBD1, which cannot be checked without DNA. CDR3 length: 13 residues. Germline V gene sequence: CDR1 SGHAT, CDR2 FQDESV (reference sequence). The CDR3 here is CASGTGYKNEQYF.

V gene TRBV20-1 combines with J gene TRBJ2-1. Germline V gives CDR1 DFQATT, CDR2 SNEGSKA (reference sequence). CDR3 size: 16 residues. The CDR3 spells CSARDLDGRFYNEQFF.

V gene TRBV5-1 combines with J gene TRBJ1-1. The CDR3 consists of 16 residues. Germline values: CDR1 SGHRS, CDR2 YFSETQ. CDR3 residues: CASSLAPLSMNTEAFF.

CDR3 amino acids: CASSPPDSNEKLFF. The chain joins TRBV18 to TRBJ1-4. Looked up from germline, CDR1 is KGHSH and CDR2 is LQKENI. The CDR3 is 14 amino acids. The full variable domain, with the rest looked up from reference TRBV18 and TRBJ1-4, is NAGVMQNPRHLVRRRGQEARLRCSPMKGHSHVYWYRQLPEEGLKFMVYLQKENIIDESGMPKERFSAEFPKEGPSILRIQQVVRGDSAAYFCASSPPDSNEKLFFGSGTQLSVL.

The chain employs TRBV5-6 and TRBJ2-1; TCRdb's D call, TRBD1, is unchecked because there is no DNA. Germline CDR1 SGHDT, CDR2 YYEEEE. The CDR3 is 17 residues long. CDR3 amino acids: CASSPRDRGGAYNEQFF.

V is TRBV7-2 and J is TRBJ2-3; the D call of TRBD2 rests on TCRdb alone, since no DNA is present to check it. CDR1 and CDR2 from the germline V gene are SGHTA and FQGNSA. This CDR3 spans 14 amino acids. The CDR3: CASRVDSNTDTQYF. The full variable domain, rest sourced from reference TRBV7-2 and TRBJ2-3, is GAGVSQSPSNKVTEKGKDVELRCDPISGHTALYWYRQSLGQGLEFLIYFQGNSAPDKSGLPSDRFSAERTGGSVSTLTIQRTQQEDSAVYLCASRVDSNTDTQYFGPGTRLTVL.

The CDR3 loop is CASSSTGGGGYTF. The rearrangement links TRBV5-1 to TRBJ1-2; TCRdb calls TRBD1, which cannot be checked without DNA. The CDR3 is made up of 13 amino acids. CDR1 is SGHRS and CDR2 is YFSETQ in the germline V gene.

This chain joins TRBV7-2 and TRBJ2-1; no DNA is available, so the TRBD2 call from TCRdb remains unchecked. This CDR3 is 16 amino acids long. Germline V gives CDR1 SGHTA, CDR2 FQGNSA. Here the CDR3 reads CASSKSSAGAYNEQFF.

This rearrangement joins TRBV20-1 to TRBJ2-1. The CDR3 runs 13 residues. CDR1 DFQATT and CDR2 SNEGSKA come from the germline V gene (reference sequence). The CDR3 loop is CSAVDSPNNEQFF.

CDR3 loop: CSASPGQGYYGYTF. The genes are TRBV20-1 and TRBJ1-2; TCRdb indicates TRBD1, and absent DNA this call remains unverified. The length of the CDR3 is 14 residues. CDR1 is DFQATT and CDR2 is SNEGSKA in the germline V gene (reference sequence).

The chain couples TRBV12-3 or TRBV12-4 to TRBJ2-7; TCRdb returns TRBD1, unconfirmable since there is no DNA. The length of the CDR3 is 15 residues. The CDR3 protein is CASSLTWGQGHEQYF.

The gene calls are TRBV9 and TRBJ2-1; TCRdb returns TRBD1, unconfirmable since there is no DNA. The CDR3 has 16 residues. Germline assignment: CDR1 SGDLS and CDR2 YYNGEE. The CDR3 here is CASSVGAGGESNEQFF.

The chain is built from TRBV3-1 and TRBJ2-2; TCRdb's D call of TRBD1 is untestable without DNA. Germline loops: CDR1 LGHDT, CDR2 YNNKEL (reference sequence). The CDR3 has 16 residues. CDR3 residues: CASSHTPWRNTGELFF.

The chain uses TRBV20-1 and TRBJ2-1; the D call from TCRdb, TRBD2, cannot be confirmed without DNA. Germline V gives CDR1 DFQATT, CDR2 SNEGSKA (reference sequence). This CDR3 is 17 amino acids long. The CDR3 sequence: CSARGGLAGESYNEQFF.

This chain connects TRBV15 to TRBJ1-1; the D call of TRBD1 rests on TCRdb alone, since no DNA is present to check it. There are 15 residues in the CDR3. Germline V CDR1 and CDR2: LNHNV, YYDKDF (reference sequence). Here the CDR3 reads CATSREKGANTEAFF.

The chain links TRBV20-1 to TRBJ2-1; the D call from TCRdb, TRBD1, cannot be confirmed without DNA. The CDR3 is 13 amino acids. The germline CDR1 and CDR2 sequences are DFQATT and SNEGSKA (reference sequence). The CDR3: CSARGAGGNEQFF.

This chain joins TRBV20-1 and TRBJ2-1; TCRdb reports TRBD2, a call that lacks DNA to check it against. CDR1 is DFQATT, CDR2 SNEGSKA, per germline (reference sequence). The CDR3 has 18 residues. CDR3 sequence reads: CSARDPSGRAGRGNEQFF.

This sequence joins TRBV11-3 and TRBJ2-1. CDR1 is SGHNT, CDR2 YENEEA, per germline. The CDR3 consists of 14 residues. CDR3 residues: CASSQDSSYNEQFF.

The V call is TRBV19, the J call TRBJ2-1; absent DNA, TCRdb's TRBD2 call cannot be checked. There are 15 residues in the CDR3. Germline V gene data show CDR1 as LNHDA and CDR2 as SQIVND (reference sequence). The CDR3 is CASSDGGASYNEQFF.

CDR3 protein: CASSQDSRQGRVVSEKLFF. The V call is TRBV4-1, the J call TRBJ1-4; the TRBD1 assignment by TCRdb is unverifiable without DNA. The CDR3 runs 19 residues. Germline CDR1 and CDR2: MGHRA and YSYEKL.

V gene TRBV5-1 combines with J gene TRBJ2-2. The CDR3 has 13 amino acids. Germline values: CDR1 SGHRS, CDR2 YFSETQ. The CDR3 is CASSPQNTGELFF.

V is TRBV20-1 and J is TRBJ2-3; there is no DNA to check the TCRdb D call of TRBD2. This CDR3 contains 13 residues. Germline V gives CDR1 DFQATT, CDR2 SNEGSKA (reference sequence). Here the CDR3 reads CSAPRGLTDTQYF.

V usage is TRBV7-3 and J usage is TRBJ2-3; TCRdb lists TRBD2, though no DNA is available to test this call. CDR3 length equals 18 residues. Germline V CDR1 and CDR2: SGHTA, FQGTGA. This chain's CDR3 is CASSARLAGEQRPDTQYF.

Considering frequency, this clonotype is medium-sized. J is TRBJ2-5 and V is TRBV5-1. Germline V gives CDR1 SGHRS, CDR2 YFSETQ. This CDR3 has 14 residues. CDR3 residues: CASSLTGIGETQYF.

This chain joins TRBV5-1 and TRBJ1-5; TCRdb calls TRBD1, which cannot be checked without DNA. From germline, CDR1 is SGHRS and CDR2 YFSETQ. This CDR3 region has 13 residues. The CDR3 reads CASSFTGRQPQHF.